Listed here are 8 T cell receptor beta chains from one sample, sequenced in a study of CD4+ T cells in melanoma. The data were produced by immunoSEQ multiplex PCR, yet TCRdb's version contains in-frame clones alone and is incomplete. The sample shows 10,000 or so clones, approximately 68% of them seen only once. Sequenced input: cells from a culture (not recorded whether cultured in vitro). These receptor sequences come from a human donor with melanoma.

This clone showed up just a few times. CDR3 sequence (DNA): TGCGCCAGCAGACAGGGGGCGAGTGAAAAACTGTTTTTT. The encoded protein is CASRQGASEKLFF. The chain joins TRBV10-1 to TRBJ1-4; TRBD1 agrees at 9 bases. Trimming at V came to 6 bases and at J to 7 bases, leaving 3 bases not matched to a gene. In germline, CDR1 is WNHNN, CDR2 SYGVQD (reference sequence). The CDR3 spans 13 residues.

The genes are TRBV4-1 and TRBJ2-1; D remains ambiguous. This CDR3 region has 18 residues. CDR1 is MGHRA, CDR2 YSYEKL, per germline. The ends were cut back, 0 bases at V and 0 bases at J, with 15 bases in the middle. The CDR3 loop is CASSQDMGARSSYNEQFF. DNA of the CDR3: TGCGCCAGCAGCCAAGATATGGGCGCAAGGAGCTCCTACAATGAGCAGTTCTTC.

The chain links TRBV7-3 to TRBJ1-2, with D possibly matching TRBD1 (6 bases). The CDR3 extends over 13 amino acids. Trimming took off 4 bases at V and 6 bases at J, with 12 bases between the two ends. Germline V gene lookup returns CDR1 SGHTA and CDR2 FQGTGA. The CDR3 bases are TGTGCCAGCAGCTCATCACAGGGAAATGGCTACACCTTC. Translation: CASSSSQGNGYTF. The full variable domain, in which reference TRBV7-3 and TRBJ1-2 provide the parts outside the CDR3, is GAGVSQTPSNKVTEKGKYVELRCDPISGHTALYWYRQSLGQGPEFLIYFQGTGAADDSGLPNDRFFAVRPEGSVSTLKIQRTERGDSAVYLCASSSSQGNGYTFGSGTRLTVV.

The chain uses TRBV6-5 and TRBJ2-7; TRBD2 aligns across 7 bases. The germline CDR1 and CDR2 sequences are MNHEY and SVGAGI. The CDR3 covers 15 residues. Germline trimming cut 6 bases from V and 2 bases from J; bases unmatched to any gene: 10. The CDR3 loop is CASSRAGTGTYEQYF. CDR3 DNA sequence: TGTGCCAGCAGCCGAGCGGGGACCGGGACCTACGAGCAGTACTTC.

The chain uses TRBV6-1 and TRBJ2-3; 8 positions agree with TRBD2. V gave up 9 bases and J gave up 1 base; unmatched junction bases: 3. CDR1 and CDR2 from the germline V gene are MNHNS and SASEGT. The CDR3 loop spans 13 amino acids. The DNA of the CDR3 is TGTGCCAGTCAAGCGGGGGGCACAGATACGCAGTATTTT. Encoded protein: CASQAGGTDTQYF.

This clone was seen only a few times. J is TRBJ1-1 and V is TRBV18; D ambiguous. With 3 bases removed from V and 11 bases from J, the gap between germline ends came to 10 bases. In germline, CDR1 is KGHSH, CDR2 LQKENI. CDR3 size: 11 residues. CDR3 sequence reads: CASSPASSAFF. Here the CDR3 DNA reads TGTGCCAGCTCACCCGCATCTTCCGCTTTCTTT. The full variable domain, completed using reference TRBV18 and TRBJ1-1, is NAGVMQNPRHLVRRRGQEARLRCSPMKGHSHVYWYRQLPEEGLKFMVYLQKENIIDESGMPKERFSAEFPKEGPSILRIQQVVRGDSAAYFCASSPASSAFFGQGTRLTVV.

The rearrangement uses TRBV5-6 and TRBJ1-3; perhaps TRBD1 as D (5 bases). The CDR3 loop spans 16 amino acids. Germline assignment: CDR1 SGHDT and CDR2 YYEEEE. Trimming removed 4 bases from V and 0 bases from J, with 14 bases in between. This CDR3 reads CASSGVRANSGNTIYF. In nucleotides, the CDR3 is TGTGCCAGCAGCGGGGTCAGGGCCAACTCTGGAAACACCATATATTTT.

The chain joins TRBV6-4 to TRBJ1-3; D unclear. The CDR3 is made up of 16 amino acids. Looked up from germline, CDR1 is MRHNA and CDR2 is SNTAGT. Trimming removed 5 bases from V and 1 base from J, with 15 bases in between. Written as DNA, the CDR3 is TGTGCCAGCAGTTACGGATCCAGTACTTCTGGAAACACCATATATTTT. It codes for CASSYGSSTSGNTIYF.